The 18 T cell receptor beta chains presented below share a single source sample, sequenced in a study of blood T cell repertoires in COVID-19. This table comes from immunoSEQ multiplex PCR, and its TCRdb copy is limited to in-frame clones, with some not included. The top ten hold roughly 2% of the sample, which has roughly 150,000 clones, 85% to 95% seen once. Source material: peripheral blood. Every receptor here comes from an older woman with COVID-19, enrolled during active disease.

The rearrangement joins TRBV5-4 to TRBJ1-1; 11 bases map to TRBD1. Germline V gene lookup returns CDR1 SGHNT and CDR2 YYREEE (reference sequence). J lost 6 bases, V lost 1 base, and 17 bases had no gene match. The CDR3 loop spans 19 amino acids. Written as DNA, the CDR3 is TGTGCCAGCAGCTTGTTCCGGCTTGCCGGACAGGGGGCTACCGCTGAAGCTTTCTTT. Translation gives CASSLFRLAGQGATAEAFF.

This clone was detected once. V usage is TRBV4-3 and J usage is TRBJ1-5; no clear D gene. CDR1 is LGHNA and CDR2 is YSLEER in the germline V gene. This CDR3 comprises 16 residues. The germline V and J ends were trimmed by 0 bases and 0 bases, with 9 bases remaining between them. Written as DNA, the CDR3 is TGCGCCAGCAGCCAAGATCTTTTCGGTAGCAATCAGCCCCAGCATTTT. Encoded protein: CASSQDLFGSNQPQHF.

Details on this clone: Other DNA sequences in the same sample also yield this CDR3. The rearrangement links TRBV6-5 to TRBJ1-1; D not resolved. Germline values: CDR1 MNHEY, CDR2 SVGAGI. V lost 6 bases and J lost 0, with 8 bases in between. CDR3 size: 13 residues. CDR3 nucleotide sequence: TGTGCCAGCAGGCCCGGGATGAACACTGAAGCTTTCTTT. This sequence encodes CASRPGMNTEAFF.

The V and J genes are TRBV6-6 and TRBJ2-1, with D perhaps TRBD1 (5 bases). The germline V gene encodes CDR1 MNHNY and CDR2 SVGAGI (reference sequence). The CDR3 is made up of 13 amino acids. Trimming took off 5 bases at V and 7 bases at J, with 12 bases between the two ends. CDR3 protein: CASSLPQGNEQFF. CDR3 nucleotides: TGTGCCAGCAGTCTACCGCAGGGAAATGAGCAGTTCTTC.

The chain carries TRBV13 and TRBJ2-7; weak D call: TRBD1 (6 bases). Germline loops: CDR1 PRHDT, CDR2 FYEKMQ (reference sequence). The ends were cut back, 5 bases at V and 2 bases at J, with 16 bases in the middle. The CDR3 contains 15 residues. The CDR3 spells CASSNGAGDPYEQYF. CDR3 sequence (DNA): TGTGCCAGCAGCAACGGGGCAGGGGACCCCTACGAGCAGTACTTC. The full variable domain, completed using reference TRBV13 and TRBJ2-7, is AAGVIQSPRHLIKEKRETATLKCYPIPRHDTVYWYQQGPGQDPQFLISFYEKMQSDKGSIPDRFSAQQFSDYHSELNMSSLELGDSALYFCASSNGAGDPYEQYFGPGTRLTVT.

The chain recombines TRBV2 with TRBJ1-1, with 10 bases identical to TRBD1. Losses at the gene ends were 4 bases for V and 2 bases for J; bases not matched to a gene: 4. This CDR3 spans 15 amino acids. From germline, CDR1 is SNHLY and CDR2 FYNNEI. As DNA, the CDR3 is TGTGCCAGCAGTGCTCGACAGGGGGCTAACACTGAAGCTTTCTTT. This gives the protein CASSARQGANTEAFF.

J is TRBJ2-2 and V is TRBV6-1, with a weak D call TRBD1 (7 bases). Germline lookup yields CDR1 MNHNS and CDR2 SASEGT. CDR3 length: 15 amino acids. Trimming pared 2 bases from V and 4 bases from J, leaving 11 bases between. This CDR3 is CASSELQGGTGELFF. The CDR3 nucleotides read TGTGCCAGCAGTGAACTGCAGGGGGGCACCGGGGAGCTGTTTTTT.

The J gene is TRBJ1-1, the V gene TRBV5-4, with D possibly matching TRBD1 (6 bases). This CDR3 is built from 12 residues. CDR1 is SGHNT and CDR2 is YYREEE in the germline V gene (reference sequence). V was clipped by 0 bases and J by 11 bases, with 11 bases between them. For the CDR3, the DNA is TGTGCCAGCAGCTTGGAAACAGGGAAGGCTTTCTTT. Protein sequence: CASSLETGKAFF.

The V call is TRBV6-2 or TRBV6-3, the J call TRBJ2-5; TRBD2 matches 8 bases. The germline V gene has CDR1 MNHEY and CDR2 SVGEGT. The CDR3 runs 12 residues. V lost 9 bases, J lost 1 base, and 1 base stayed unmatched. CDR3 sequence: CASSGAQETQYF. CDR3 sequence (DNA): TGTGCCAGTAGCGGGGCCCAAGAGACCCAGTACTTC.

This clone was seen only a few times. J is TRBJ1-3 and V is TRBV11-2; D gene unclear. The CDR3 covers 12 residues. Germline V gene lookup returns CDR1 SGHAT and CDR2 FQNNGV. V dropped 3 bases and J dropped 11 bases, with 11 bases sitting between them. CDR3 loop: CASSFAASAIYF. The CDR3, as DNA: TGTGCCAGCAGCTTCGCAGCAAGCGCCATATATTTT.

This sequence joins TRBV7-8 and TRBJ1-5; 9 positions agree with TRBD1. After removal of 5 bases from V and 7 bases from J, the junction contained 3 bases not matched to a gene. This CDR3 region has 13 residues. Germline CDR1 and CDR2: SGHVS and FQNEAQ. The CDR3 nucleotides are TGTGCCAGCAGCACGGACAGGGGACAGCCCCAGCATTTT. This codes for CASSTDRGQPQHF.

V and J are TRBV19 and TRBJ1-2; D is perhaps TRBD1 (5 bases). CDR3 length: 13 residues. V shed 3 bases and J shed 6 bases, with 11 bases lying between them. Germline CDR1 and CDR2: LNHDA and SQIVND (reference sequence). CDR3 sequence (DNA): TGTGCCAGTAGTATTCGGACGGACAATGGCTACACCTTC. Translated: CASSIRTDNGYTF.

The CDR3 is CASSLEGIRGYTF. The DNA of the CDR3 is TGTGCCAGCAGCTTGGAGGGGATTCGAGGCTACACCTTC. The chain recombines TRBV5-4 with TRBJ1-2, with D tentatively TRBD1 (5 bases). The V gene lost 0 bases and the J gene lost 8 bases, with 11 bases spanning the gap. The CDR3 covers 13 residues. Germline CDR1 is SGHNT and CDR2 is YYREEE (reference sequence).

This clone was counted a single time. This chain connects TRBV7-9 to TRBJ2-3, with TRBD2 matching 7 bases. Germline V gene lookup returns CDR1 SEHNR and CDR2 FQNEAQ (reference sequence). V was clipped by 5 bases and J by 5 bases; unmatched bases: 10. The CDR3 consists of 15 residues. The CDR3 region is CASSRSRSGRDTQYF. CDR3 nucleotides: TGTGCCAGCAGCCGCTCGCGTAGCGGGCGAGATACGCAGTATTTT. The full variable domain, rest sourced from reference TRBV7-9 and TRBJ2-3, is DTGVSQNPRHKITKRGQNVTFRCDPISEHNRLYWYRQTLGQGPEFLTYFQNEAQLEKSRLLSDRFSAERPKGSFSTLEIQRTEQGDSAMYLCASSRSRSGRDTQYFGPGTRLTVL.

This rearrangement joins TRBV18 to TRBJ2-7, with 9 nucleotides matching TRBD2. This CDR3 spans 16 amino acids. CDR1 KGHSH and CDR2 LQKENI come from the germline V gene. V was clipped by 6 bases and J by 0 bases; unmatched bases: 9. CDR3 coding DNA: TGTGCCAGCTCCTCTCCCTCTAGCGGGGTCTCCTACGAGCAGTACTTC. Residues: CASSSPSSGVSYEQYF.

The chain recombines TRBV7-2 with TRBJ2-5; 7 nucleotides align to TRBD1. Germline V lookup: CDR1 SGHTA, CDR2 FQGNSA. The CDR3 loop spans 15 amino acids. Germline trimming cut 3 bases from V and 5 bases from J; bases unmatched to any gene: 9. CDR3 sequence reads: CASSFGGTEGETQYF. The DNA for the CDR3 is TGTGCCAGCAGCTTTGGTGGGACAGAAGGGGAGACCCAGTACTTC.

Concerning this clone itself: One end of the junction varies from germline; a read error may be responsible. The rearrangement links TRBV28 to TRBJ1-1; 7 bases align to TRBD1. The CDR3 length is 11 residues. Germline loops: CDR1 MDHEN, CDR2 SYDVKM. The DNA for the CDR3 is TGTGCCAGCAGTTCCACAAGACAGGGTCGCTTT. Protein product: CASSSTRQGRF.

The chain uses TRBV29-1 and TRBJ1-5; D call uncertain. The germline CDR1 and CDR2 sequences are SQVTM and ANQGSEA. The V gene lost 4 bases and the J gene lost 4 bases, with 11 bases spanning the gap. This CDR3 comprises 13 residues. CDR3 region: CSVGWGVNQPQHF. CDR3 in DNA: TGCAGCGTTGGTTGGGGAGTTAATCAGCCCCAGCATTTT.